This paragraph covers one TCR beta chain sequence. In the authors' workflow: The assay estimated nucleated cells by amplifying reference gene primers. Assay: immunoSEQ multiplex PCR; the TCRdb copy retains only in-frame clones and omits some. D and trimming were read from the DNA, whereas the V and J calls and clone size are those reported in that table. The data contain roughly 200,000 clones, roughly nine tenths of them singletons. The CDR3 extends over 15 amino acids. Germline trimming cut 0 bases from V and 6 bases from J; bases unmatched to any gene: 7. Germline V gives CDR1 SGHDT, CDR2 YYEEEE. This entry belongs to a study of blood T cell repertoires in COVID-19. Study overall: Samples taken during acute and convalescent COVID-19 were collected in the United States, Italy and Spain.

Sequencing was carried out using peripheral blood. The source of this sequence is a woman in her twenties or thirties with active or convalescent COVID-19. The chain joins TRBV5-6 to TRBJ2-7; 9 positions match TRBD2. The CDR3 bases are TGTGCCAGCAGCTTGGCAGGCGGGAGGGCCGGCGAGCAGTACTTC. Protein sequence: CASSLAGGRAGEQYF.